The 27 T cell receptor beta chains below were found in one sample sequenced in a study of memory CD8 T cells in hepatitis C reinfection. Using immunoSEQ multiplex PCR, the repertoire was profiled, and TCRdb retains in-frame clones only, with some absent. The table has tens of thousands of clones, roughly nine tenths seen once; the top ten hold roughly 1%. Described time point: pre-reinfection, 55 to 20 weeks before reinfection detection. TCR sequencing was done directly ex vivo on sorted cells, without expansion in vitro. The sample comprised naive CD8+ T cells sorted from blood. These receptors originate from a man between 18 and 35 years old with hepatitis C virus infection.

The genes are TRBV5-4 and TRBJ2-1; 8 bases are a match to TRBD2. The CDR3 runs to 15 residues. Unmatched junction bases numbered 12, after V lost 6 bases and J lost 7 bases. Germline CDR1 reads SGHNT; CDR2 reads YYREEE (reference sequence). CDR3 in amino acids: CASTTTGTSANEQFF. In nucleotides, the CDR3 is TGTGCCAGCACCACAACCGGGACTAGTGCTAATGAGCAGTTCTTC.

This clone has only one observation. The chain links TRBV6-1 to TRBJ2-1, with 8 bases matching TRBD2. Germline V gene data show CDR1 as MNHNS and CDR2 as SASEGT. After removal of 3 bases from V and 4 bases from J, the junction contained 8 bases not matched to a gene. The CDR3 has 16 amino acids. The CDR3 loop is CASSDKASGPYNEQFF. CDR3 DNA: TGTGCCAGCAGTGATAAGGCTAGCGGGCCTTACAATGAGCAGTTCTTC.

This clone was detected only once. This chain joins TRBV5-6 and TRBJ2-7; D unclear. V dropped 0 bases and J dropped 2 bases, with 9 bases sitting between them. The CDR3 is 14 amino acids. Looked up from germline, CDR1 is SGHDT and CDR2 is YYEEEE. CDR3 in amino acids: CASSLASVAYEQYF. CDR3 coding DNA: TGTGCCAGCAGCTTGGCAAGCGTGGCCTACGAGCAGTACTTC. Looking up the rest from reference TRBV5-6 and TRBJ2-7 gives the full variable domain: DAGVTQSPTHLIKTRGQQVTLRCSPKSGHDTVSWYQQALGQGPQFIFQYYEEEERQRGNFPDRFSGHQFPNYSSELNVNALLLGDSALYLCASSLASVAYEQYFGPGTRLTVT.

This clone was counted only a few times. The chain uses TRBV6-6 and TRBJ1-5, with D possibly TRBD1 on 5 matching bases. In germline, CDR1 is MNHNY, CDR2 SVGAGI (reference sequence). V dropped 8 bases and J dropped 0 bases, with 11 bases sitting between them. This CDR3 spans 14 amino acids. CDR3 loop: CASLGGVSNQPQHF. CDR3 sequence (DNA): TGTGCCAGCCTCGGAGGGGTTAGCAATCAGCCCCAGCATTTT.

This clone was seen a single time. V usage is TRBV2 and J usage is TRBJ2-2, with TRBD2 as a possible D gene (5 bases). Germline CDR1 and CDR2: SNHLY and FYNNEI. V gave up 6 bases and J gave up 1 base, with 6 bases separating them. The CDR3 runs to 13 residues. As DNA, the CDR3 is TGTGCCAGCAGACTAGAGAACACCGGGGAGCTGTTTTTT. As protein: CASRLENTGELFF.

This clone is a singleton in its sample. The chain joins TRBV28 to TRBJ1-3; D call uncertain. Germline V gene sequence: CDR1 MDHEN, CDR2 SYDVKM. The V and J ends lost 6 bases and 4 bases respectively, with 13 bases between them. CDR3 size: 14 residues. The CDR3 nucleotides read TGTGCCAGCAGCCTCGGGTCTGAAGGAAACACCATATATTTT. Residues: CASSLGSEGNTIYF.

This sequence joins TRBV6-5 and TRBJ2-6; a weak D match, TRBD2 (6 bases). The CDR3 extends over 15 amino acids. V was cut by 2 bases and J by 2 bases, with 7 bases left in between. The V gene's germline CDR1 is MNHEY and CDR2 SVGAGI. In nucleotides, the CDR3 is TGTGCCAGCAGTTACGGAGGGACTGGGGCCAACGTCCTGACTTTC. Encoded protein: CASSYGGTGANVLTF.

J is TRBJ1-2 and V is TRBV27, with D maybe TRBD1 (6 bases). Germline V gene lookup returns CDR1 MNHEY and CDR2 SMNVEV (reference sequence). The V and J ends lost 2 bases and 9 bases respectively, with 13 bases between them. This CDR3 is built from 13 residues. The CDR3 nucleotides read TGTGCCAGCAGTTTAAACAGGGTGGAGAGCTACACCTTC. Translation: CASSLNRVESYTF.

This sequence joins TRBV5-4 and TRBJ2-5; the match to TRBD2 covers 11 bases. The V gene's germline CDR1 is SGHNT and CDR2 YYREEE (reference sequence). Trimming cost V 2 bases and J 9 bases; bases outside gene matches: 6. The CDR3 has 14 amino acids. CDR3: CASSFTSGSEAQYF. DNA for the CDR3: TGTGCCAGCAGCTTTACTAGCGGGAGCGAGGCCCAGTACTTC. Full variable domain (remainder filled in from reference TRBV5-4 and TRBJ2-5): ETGVTQSPTHLIKTRGQQVTLRCSSQSGHNTVSWYQQALGQGPQFIFQYYREEENGRGNFPPRFSGLQFPNYSSELNVNALELDDSALYLCASSFTSGSEAQYFGPGTRLLVL.

This clone was picked up one time. The chain carries TRBV27 and TRBJ2-5; 7 bases agree with TRBD2. V shed 3 bases, J shed 2 bases, and the junction held 9 bases outside the gene matches. Germline loops: CDR1 MNHEY, CDR2 SMNVEV (reference sequence). The CDR3 length is 16 residues. CDR3: CASSFTAGEVQETQYF. The CDR3 coding sequence is TGTGCCAGCAGTTTTACGGCGGGGGAGGTACAAGAGACCCAGTACTTC.

The rearrangement links TRBV5-1 to TRBJ2-3, with 8 nucleotides matching TRBD1. CDR1 is SGHRS, CDR2 YFSETQ, per germline. The CDR3 contains 15 residues. After removal of 3 bases from V and 6 bases from J, the junction contained 9 bases not matched to a gene. The CDR3 nucleotides are TGCGCCAGCAGCTCCTACCCCGGACAGGGCGATACGCAGTATTTT. Translating it yields CASSSYPGQGDTQYF.

The rearrangement links TRBV7-9 to TRBJ1-1; 8 bases match TRBD1. CDR1 and CDR2 from the germline V gene are SEHNR and FQNEAQ (reference sequence). V lost 5 bases to trimming and J lost 2 bases; unmatched junction nucleotides: 7. CDR3 length: 15 residues. The CDR3 spells CASSPWAGGNTEAFF. The CDR3 region has the DNA TGTGCCAGCAGCCCCTGGGCAGGGGGCAACACTGAAGCTTTCTTT.

This chain connects TRBV11-2 to TRBJ2-1; TRBD1 is a possible D gene (6 bases). Between the trimmed V and J ends, which lost 3 bases and 5 bases, there was a span of 11 bases. Germline CDR1 and CDR2: SGHAT and FQNNGV. CDR3 size: 14 residues. The CDR3 reads CASSFTGSDNEQFF. The CDR3 coding sequence is TGTGCCAGCAGCTTTACAGGGTCGGACAATGAGCAGTTCTTC.

This sequence joins TRBV5-1 and TRBJ2-3; D not certain. With 7 bases removed from V and 0 bases from J, the gap between germline ends came to 9 bases. The germline CDR1 and CDR2 sequences are SGHRS and YFSETQ. CDR3 length: 13 amino acids. The CDR3 DNA sequence: TGCGCCAGCCGTAAGCCCAGCACAGATACGCAGTATTTT. This codes for CASRKPSTDTQYF.

This rearrangement joins TRBV30 to TRBJ1-1; 11 nucleotides agree with TRBD1. This CDR3 spans 14 amino acids. Germline CDR1 is GTSNPN and CDR2 is SVGIG (reference sequence). J lost 6 bases, V lost 2 bases, and 5 bases had no gene match. The CDR3 region has the DNA TGTGCCTGGAGTTCCGGGACAGGGGGGGCTGAAGCTTTCTTT. This codes for CAWSSGTGGAEAFF.

This chain joins TRBV28 and TRBJ2-5, with a tentative D call TRBD2 (5 bases). This CDR3 has 14 residues. In germline, CDR1 is MDHEN, CDR2 SYDVKM. The ends were cut back, 2 bases at V and 5 bases at J, with 12 bases in the middle. The CDR3 sequence: CASSLAGPGETQYF. DNA of the CDR3: TGTGCCAGCAGTTTAGCGGGCCCCGGGGAGACCCAGTACTTC.

The J gene is TRBJ2-3, the V gene TRBV5-4; D remains ambiguous. CDR1 and CDR2 (germline): SGHNT, YYREEE (reference sequence). V was cut by 0 bases and J by 2 bases, with 10 bases left in between. CDR3 length: 15 amino acids. The CDR3 DNA follows: TGTGCCAGCAGCTTGGATAGCTTACCCACAGATACGCAGTATTTT. Translated: CASSLDSLPTDTQYF. Looking up the rest from reference TRBV5-4 and TRBJ2-3 gives the full variable domain: ETGVTQSPTHLIKTRGQQVTLRCSSQSGHNTVSWYQQALGQGPQFIFQYYREEENGRGNFPPRFSGLQFPNYSSELNVNALELDDSALYLCASSLDSLPTDTQYFGPGTRLTVL.

The V gene is TRBV7-9, the J gene TRBJ2-1, with a possible D match to TRBD2 (6 bases). The germline V and J ends were trimmed by 5 bases and 0 bases, with 11 bases remaining between them. The CDR3 length is 15 residues. CDR1 is SEHNR and CDR2 is FQNEAQ in the germline V gene (reference sequence). The CDR3 bases are TGTGCCAGCAGCATGGACGGGAGCTCCTACAATGAGCAGTTCTTC. Translating gives CASSMDGSSYNEQFF. The whole variable domain, filled in from reference TRBV7-9 and TRBJ2-1, reads DTGVSQNPRHKITKRGQNVTFRCDPISEHNRLYWYRQTLGQGPEFLTYFQNEAQLEKSRLLSDRFSAERPKGSFSTLEIQRTEQGDSAMYLCASSMDGSSYNEQFFGPGTRLTVL.

The V call is TRBV27, the J call TRBJ2-5; D is undetermined. The J call is in doubt because the DNA end fits TRBJ2-7 better. Germline CDR1 and CDR2: MNHEY and SMNVEV (reference sequence). The CDR3 is made up of 13 amino acids. The CDR3 region is CASSLGLAYEQYF. The CDR3 DNA follows: TGTGCCAGCAGTTTAGGGCTAGCCTACGAGCAGTACTTC.

This clone showed up just once. The chain has TRBV28 and TRBJ2-2, with 11 bases identical to TRBD2. The V and J ends lost 6 bases and 1 base, in that order; junction bases with no gene match: 4. There are 16 residues in the CDR3. Germline loops: CDR1 MDHEN, CDR2 SYDVKM. The CDR3: CASSPLAGGNTGELFF. CDR3 DNA sequence: TGTGCCAGCAGCCCCCTAGCGGGAGGGAACACCGGGGAGCTGTTTTTT.

Here the CDR3 DNA reads TGTGCCAGCAGCCCCCGGACAGGGTATGGTAACAATGAGCAGTTCTTC. Translation: CASSPRTGYGNNEQFF. The chain joins TRBV7-2 to TRBJ2-1; 8 bases match TRBD1. Germline CDR1 SGHTA, CDR2 FQGNSA. The CDR3 has 16 residues. V was pared by 5 bases and J by 5 bases, with 11 bases of the junction left unmatched.

This clone is medium-sized by share. The chain links TRBV4-1 to TRBJ1-4; TRBD1 aligns across 8 bases. The CDR3 loop spans 15 amino acids. V gave up 0 bases and J gave up 7 bases; unmatched junction bases: 4. CDR1 MGHRA and CDR2 YSYEKL come from the germline V gene. The CDR3 loop reads CASSQEWTGFEKLFF. The CDR3 DNA reads TGCGCCAGCAGCCAAGAGTGGACAGGGTTTGAAAAACTGTTTTTT.

Comments on this clone: At the DNA level, this CDR3 is encoded by other sequences in the same sample as well. The chain has TRBV2 and TRBJ2-7, with 11 bases identical to TRBD2. The CDR3 length is 17 residues. Trimming removed 1 base from V and 4 bases from J; junction bases left unmatched: 9. Germline CDR1 and CDR2: SNHLY and FYNNEI. The CDR3 loop is CASSEGGSGRALYEQYF. CDR3 coding DNA: TGTGCCAGCAGTGAAGGGGGTAGCGGGAGGGCCTTATACGAGCAGTACTTC.

The genes are TRBV6-5 and TRBJ2-5; 7 positions match TRBD2. The CDR3 consists of 14 residues. The ends lost 6 bases at V and 5 bases at J; junction bases unmatched: 9. Germline lookup yields CDR1 MNHEY and CDR2 SVGAGI. CDR3 nucleotides: TGTGCCAGCAGAGCGGGGCCTGGAAGGGAGACCCAGTACTTC. Translation gives CASRAGPGRETQYF.

In this sample, this clone turned up once. This chain connects TRBV11-1 to TRBJ2-7; TRBD2 matches at 11 bases. CDR1 is SGHAT, CDR2 FQDESV, per germline (reference sequence). The J segment lost 4 bases and the V segment lost 5 bases, leaving 4 bases of the junction unmatched. This CDR3 contains 14 residues. CDR3 sequence reads: CASSAGLADYEQYF. In DNA, the CDR3 is TGTGCCAGCAGCGCGGGACTAGCGGATTACGAGCAGTACTTC.

The chain carries TRBV28 and TRBJ1-1, with TRBD1 matching 8 bases. Losses at the gene ends were 5 bases for V and 4 bases for J; bases not matched to a gene: 6. Germline CDR1 reads MDHEN; CDR2 reads SYDVKM. The CDR3 is 14 amino acids. CDR3 in amino acids: CASSPAGGGTEAFF. The CDR3 region has the DNA TGTGCCAGCAGTCCTGCAGGGGGCGGCACTGAAGCTTTCTTT.

This clone appeared a few times. This rearrangement joins TRBV4-3 to TRBJ2-5, with D possibly TRBD2 on 5 matching bases. CDR3 length: 16 residues. In germline, CDR1 is LGHNA, CDR2 YSLEER. V was pared by 0 bases and J by 7 bases, with 18 bases between. CDR3 amino acids: CASSQDLDYRIGTQYF. The CDR3 DNA reads as TGCGCCAGCAGCCAAGATCTCGACTATCGCATCGGGACCCAGTACTTC.